This T cell receptor beta chain was found in a study of blood T cell repertoires in COVID-19. Study background: Italy, Spain and the United States were the sources of the convalescent and acute COVID-19 samples. Sample material is recorded as cDNA or gDNA derived from T cells, B-cell-depleted T cells, or PBMCs.

V dropped 5 bases and J dropped 9 bases, with 10 bases sitting between them. This CDR3 spans 11 amino acids. Authors' processing steps: Quantification of nucleated cells was approximated via reference gene primer amplification. Using immunoSEQ multiplex PCR, the repertoire was profiled, and TCRdb retains in-frame clones only, with some absent. D and trimming were read from the DNA, whereas the V and J calls and clone size are those reported in that table. The sample records hundreds of thousands of clones, roughly nine tenths being singletons. The sequencing sample was made of peripheral blood. V usage is TRBV12-3 or TRBV12-4 and J usage is TRBJ1-2; maybe TRBD1 (5 bases). The receptor was isolated from a man aged 40-55 years with acute or convalescent COVID-19. In DNA, the CDR3 is TGTGCCAGCAGTCAGGGTTCCAGCTACACCTTC. Translated, it gives CASSQGSSYTF.